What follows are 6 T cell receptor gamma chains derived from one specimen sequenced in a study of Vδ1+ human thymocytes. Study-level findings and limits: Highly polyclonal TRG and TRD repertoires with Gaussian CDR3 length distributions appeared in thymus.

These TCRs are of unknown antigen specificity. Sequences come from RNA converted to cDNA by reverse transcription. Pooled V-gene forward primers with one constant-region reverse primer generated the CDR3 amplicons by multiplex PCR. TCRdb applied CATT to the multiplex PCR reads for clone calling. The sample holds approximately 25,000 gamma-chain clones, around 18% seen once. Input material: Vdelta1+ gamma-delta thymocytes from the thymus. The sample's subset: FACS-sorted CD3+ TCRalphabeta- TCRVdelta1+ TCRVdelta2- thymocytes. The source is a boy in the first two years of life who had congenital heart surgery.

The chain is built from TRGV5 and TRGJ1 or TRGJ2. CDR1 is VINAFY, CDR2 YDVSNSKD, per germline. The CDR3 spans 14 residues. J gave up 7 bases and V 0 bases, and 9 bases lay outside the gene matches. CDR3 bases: TGTGCCACCTGGGACAGGCCATGGGGATATAAGAAACTCTTT. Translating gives CATWDRPWGYKKLF.

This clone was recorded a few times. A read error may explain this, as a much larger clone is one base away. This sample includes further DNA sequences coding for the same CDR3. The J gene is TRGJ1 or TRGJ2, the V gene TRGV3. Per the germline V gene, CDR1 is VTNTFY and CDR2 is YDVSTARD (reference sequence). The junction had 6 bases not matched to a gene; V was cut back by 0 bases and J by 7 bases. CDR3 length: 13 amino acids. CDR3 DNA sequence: TGTGCCACCTGGGACAGGCCGGGCTATAAGAAACTCTTT. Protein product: CATWDRPGYKKLF.

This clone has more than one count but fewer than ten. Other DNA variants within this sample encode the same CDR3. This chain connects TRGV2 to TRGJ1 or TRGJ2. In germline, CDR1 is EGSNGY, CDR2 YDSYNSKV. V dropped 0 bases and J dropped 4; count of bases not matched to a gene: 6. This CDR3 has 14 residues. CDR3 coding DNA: TGTGCCACCTGGGACGGGCCCATCTATTATAAGAAACTCTTT. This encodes CATWDGPIYYKKLF.

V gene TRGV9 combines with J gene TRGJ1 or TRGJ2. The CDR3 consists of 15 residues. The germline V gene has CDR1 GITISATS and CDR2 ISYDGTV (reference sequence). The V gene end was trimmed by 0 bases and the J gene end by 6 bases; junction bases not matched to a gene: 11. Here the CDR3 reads CALWEVQSMSYKKLF. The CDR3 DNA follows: TGTGCCTTGTGGGAGGTGCAATCGATGAGTTATAAGAAACTCTTT.

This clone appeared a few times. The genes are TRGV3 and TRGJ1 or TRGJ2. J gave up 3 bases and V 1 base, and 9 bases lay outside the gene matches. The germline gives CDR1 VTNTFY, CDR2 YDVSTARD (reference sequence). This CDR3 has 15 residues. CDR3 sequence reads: CATWDRRNRYYKKLF. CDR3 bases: TGTGCCACCTGGGACAGACGAAATCGTTATTATAAGAAACTCTTT.

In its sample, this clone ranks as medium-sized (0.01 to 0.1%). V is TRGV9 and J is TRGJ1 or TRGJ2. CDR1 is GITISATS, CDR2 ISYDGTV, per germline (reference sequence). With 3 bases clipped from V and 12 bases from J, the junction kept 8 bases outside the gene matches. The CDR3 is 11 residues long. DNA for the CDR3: TGTGCCTTGTGGGAGTATCCTTCGAAACTCTTT. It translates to CALWEYPSKLF.